The 6 T cell receptor beta chains given below trace back to one sample, sequenced in a study of blood T cell repertoires in COVID-19. The data were produced by immunoSEQ multiplex PCR, yet TCRdb's version contains in-frame clones alone and is incomplete. The data hold 280,000 or so clones, with approximately 91% observed a single time. The sequenced material came from peripheral blood. These receptors all come from a man in his late teens or twenties with active or convalescent COVID-19.

The chain carries TRBV9 and TRBJ1-1; weak D call: TRBD1 (5 bases). The CDR3 sequence is 15 residues long. With 0 bases removed from V and 5 bases from J, the gap between germline ends came to 14 bases. CDR1 is SGDLS and CDR2 is YYNGEE in the germline V gene. CDR3: CASSVVPRDFTEAFF. In DNA form, the CDR3 reads TGTGCCAGCAGCGTAGTGCCCAGGGATTTTACTGAAGCTTTCTTT.

The CDR3 region has the DNA TGTGCCAGTACACAGGGTTATAGCAATCAGCCCCAGCATTTT. This sequence encodes CASTQGYSNQPQHF. This chain links TRBV19 with TRBJ1-5, with D possibly matching TRBD1 (6 bases). The CDR3 has 14 residues. CDR1 LNHDA and CDR2 SQIVND come from the germline V gene (reference sequence). V was pared by 7 bases and J by 0 bases, with 10 bases between.

The rearrangement uses TRBV27 and TRBJ2-2; a possible D gene is TRBD1 (5 bases). The ends were cut back, 10 bases at V and 2 bases at J, with 11 bases in the middle. The CDR3 runs 13 residues. Germline CDR1 reads MNHEY; CDR2 reads SMNVEV (reference sequence). The CDR3 DNA is TGTGCCACCATGACAGCCAACACCGGGGAGCTGTTTTTT. Its translation: CATMTANTGELFF.

The V and J genes are TRBV27 and TRBJ1-5; the match to TRBD1 covers 7 bases. This CDR3 region has 15 residues. J gave up 11 bases and V 3 bases, and 13 bases lay outside the gene matches. Germline V lookup: CDR1 MNHEY, CDR2 SMNVEV (reference sequence). CDR3 in DNA: TGTGCCAGCAGTTTCCTACGGACAGGCGCCTTCACCCAGCATTTT. This sequence encodes CASSFLRTGAFTQHF.

The rearrangement joins TRBV2 to TRBJ2-7; 8 bases are a match to TRBD1. The CDR3 extends over 16 amino acids. Trimming at V came to 6 bases and at J to 2 bases, leaving 12 bases not matched to a gene. CDR1 is SNHLY and CDR2 is FYNNEI in the germline V gene. The CDR3 reads CASSPQDREGTYEQYF. Here the CDR3 DNA reads TGTGCCAGCAGCCCCCAGGACAGGGAAGGGACCTACGAGCAGTACTTC.

This clone turned up a few times. This sequence joins TRBV6-1 and TRBJ2-7; a weak D match, TRBD2 (5 bases). Germline CDR1 reads MNHNS; CDR2 reads SASEGT. The V and J ends lost 6 bases and 3 bases respectively, with 18 bases between them. The CDR3 runs to 15 residues. The CDR3 loop reads CASSRPPTGIYEQYF. The CDR3, as DNA: TGTGCCAGCAGCCGCCCACCAACGGGGATCTACGAGCAGTACTTC.